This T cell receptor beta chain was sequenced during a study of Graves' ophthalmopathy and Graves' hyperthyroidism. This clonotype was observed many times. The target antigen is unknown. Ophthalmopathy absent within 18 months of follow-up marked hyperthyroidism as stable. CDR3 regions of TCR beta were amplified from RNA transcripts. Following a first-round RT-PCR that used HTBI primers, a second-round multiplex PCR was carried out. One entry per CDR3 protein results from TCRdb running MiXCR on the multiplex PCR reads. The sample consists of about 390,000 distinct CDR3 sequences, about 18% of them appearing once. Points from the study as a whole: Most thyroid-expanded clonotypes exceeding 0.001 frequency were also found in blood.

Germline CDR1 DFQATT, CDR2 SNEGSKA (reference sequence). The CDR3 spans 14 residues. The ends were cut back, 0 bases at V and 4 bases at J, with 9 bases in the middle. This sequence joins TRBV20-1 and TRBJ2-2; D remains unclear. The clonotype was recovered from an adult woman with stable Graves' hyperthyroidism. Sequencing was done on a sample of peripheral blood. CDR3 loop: CSAREARLTGELFF. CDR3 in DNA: TGCAGTGCTAGAGAGGCGAGACTCACCGGGGAGCTGTTTTTT.